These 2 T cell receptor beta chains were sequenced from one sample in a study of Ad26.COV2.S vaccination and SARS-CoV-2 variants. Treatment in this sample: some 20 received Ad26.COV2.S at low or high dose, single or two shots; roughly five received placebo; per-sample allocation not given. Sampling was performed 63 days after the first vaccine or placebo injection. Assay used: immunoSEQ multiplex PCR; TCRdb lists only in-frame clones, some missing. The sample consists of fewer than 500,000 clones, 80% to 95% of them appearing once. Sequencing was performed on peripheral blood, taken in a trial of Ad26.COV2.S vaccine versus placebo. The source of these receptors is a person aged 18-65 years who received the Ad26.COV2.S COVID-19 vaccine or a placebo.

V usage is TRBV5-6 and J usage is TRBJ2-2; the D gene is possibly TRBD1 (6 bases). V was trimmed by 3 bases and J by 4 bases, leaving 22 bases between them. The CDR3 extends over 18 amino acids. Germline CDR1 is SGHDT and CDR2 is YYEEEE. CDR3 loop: CASSSLRYRERGTGELFF. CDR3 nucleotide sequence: TGTGCCAGCAGCTCCCTCCGATACAGGGAACGGGGCACCGGGGAGCTGTTTTTT.

The CDR3 loop is CASRKGGRIISSGNTIYF. CDR3 bases: TGTGCCAGCAGAAAGGGGGGTAGAATAATATCCTCTGGAAACACCATATATTTT. This chain links TRBV2 with TRBJ1-3; D possibly corresponds to TRBD1 (6 bases). Germline CDR1 and CDR2: SNHLY and FYNNEI. Trimming stripped 6 bases from V and 0 bases from J, with 21 bases between. This CDR3 spans 18 amino acids.